The T cell receptor (beta chain) described here comes from a study of beta chain features in type 1 diabetes. Looking at the study overall: Age and gender were similar between patients and healthy donors, as were cell yields.

The CDR3 totals 13 residues. The germline CDR1 and CDR2 sequences are SEHNR and FQNEAQ (reference sequence). V gave up 4 bases and J gave up 3 bases, with 9 bases separating them. Central memory, naive, regulatory and stem cell-like memory CD4+ cells were sorted by CD45RO/CCR7/CD25/CD127/CD95/CD27. cDNA synthesis used the whole RNA isolate, giving expressed TCRB sequences. The assay was immunoSEQ multiplex PCR, and TCRdb's table has in-frame clones only and misses some. The data hold approximately 150,000 clones, with about 10% observed a single time. Study observations and caveats: Patients' naive, central memory and regulatory TCRB repertoires appeared more alike than those of healthy donors. Among patients with Type 1 diabetes, TCRB CDR3s were moderately but significantly shorter in every one of the four CD4+ subsets.

As regards this clone: Its antigen is not identified.

The chain joins TRBV7-9 to TRBJ1-2; D ambiguous. The sample comprised naive CD4+ T cells from blood. The TCR sequence derives from a man between 18 and 35 years old in good health. The CDR3 region is CASSSQIDYGYTF. The CDR3 region has the DNA TGTGCCAGCAGCTCTCAGATCGACTATGGCTACACCTTC.